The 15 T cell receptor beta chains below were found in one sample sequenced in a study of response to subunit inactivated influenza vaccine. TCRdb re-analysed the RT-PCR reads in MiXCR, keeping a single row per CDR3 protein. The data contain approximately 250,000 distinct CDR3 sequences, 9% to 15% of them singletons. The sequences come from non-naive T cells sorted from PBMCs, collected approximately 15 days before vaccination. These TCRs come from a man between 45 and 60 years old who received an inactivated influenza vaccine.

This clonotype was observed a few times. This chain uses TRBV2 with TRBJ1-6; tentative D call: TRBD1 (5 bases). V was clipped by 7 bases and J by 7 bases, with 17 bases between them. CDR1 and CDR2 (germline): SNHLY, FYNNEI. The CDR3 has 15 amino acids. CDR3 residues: CASTPPGTVNSPLHF. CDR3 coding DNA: TGTGCCAGCACCCCTCCCGGGACGGTAAATTCACCCCTCCACTTT.

CDR3 coding DNA: TGTGCCAGTAGTCGGACCACAGGCTTAGGGCTTGAGACCCAGTACTTC. Translation: CASSRTTGLGLETQYF. The chain has TRBV19 and TRBJ2-5; maybe TRBD1 (5 bases). V shed 5 bases and J shed 5 bases, with 21 bases lying between them. Germline lookup yields CDR1 LNHDA and CDR2 SQIVND (reference sequence). The CDR3 is 16 residues long.

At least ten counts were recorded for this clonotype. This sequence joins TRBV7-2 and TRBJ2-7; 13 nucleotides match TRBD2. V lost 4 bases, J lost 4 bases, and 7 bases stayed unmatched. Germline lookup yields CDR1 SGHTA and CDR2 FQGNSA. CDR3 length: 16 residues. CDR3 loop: CASSSRTSGRTYEQYF. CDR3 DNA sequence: TGTGCCAGCAGCTCGCGGACTAGCGGGAGAACTTACGAGCAGTACTTC.

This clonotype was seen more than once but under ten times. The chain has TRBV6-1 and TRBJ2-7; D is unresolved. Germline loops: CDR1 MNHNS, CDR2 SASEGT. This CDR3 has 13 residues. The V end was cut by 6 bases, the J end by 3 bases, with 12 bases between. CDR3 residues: CASSGGPFYEQYF. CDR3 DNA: TGTGCCAGCAGCGGTGGACCGTTCTACGAGCAGTACTTC.

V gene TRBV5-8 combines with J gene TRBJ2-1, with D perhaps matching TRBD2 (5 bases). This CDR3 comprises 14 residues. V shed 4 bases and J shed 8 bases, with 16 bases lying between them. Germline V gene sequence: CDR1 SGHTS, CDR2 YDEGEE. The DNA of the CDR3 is TGTGCCAGCAGCCTGAGGGTCAGGTATGATGAGCAGTTCTTC. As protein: CASSLRVRYDEQFF. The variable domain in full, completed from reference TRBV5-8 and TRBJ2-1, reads EAGVTQSPTHLIKTRGQQATLRCSPISGHTSVYWYQQALGLGLQFLLWYDEGEERNRGNFPPRFSGRQFPNYSSELNVNALELEDSALYLCASSLRVRYDEQFFGPGTRLTVL.

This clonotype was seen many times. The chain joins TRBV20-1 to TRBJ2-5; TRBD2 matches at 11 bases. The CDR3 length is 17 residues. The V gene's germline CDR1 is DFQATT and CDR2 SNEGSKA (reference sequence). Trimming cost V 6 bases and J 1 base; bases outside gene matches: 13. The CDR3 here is CSANSQLAGAIQETQYF. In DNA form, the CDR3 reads TGCAGTGCAAATTCGCAACTAGCGGGGGCGATCCAAGAGACCCAGTACTTC.

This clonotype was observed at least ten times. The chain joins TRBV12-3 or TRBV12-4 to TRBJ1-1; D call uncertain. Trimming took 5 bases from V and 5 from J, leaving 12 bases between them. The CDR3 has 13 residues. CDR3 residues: CASSPPAWTEAFF. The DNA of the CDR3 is TGTGCCAGCAGTCCGCCGGCCTGGACTGAAGCTTTCTTT.

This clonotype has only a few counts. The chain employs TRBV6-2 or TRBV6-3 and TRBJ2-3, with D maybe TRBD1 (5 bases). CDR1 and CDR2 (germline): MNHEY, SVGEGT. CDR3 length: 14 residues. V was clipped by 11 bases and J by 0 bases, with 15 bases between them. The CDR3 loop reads CAGQRDGSTDTQYF. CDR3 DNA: TGTGCCGGACAACGAGACGGTAGCACAGATACGCAGTATTTT.

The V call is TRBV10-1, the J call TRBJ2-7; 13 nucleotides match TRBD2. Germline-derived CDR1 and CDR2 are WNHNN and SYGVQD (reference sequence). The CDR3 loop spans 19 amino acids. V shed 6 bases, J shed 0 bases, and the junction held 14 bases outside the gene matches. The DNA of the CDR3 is TGCGCCAGCAGAGAGCCGACTAGCGGGGGGCGTTTGAGCTCCTACGAGCAGTACTTC. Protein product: CASREPTSGGRLSSYEQYF.

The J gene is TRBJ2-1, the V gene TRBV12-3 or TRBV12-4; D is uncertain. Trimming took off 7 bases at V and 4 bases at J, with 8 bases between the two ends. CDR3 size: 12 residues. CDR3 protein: CASTRDYNEQFF. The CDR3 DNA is TGTGCCAGCACCCGAGATTACAATGAGCAGTTCTTC.

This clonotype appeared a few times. Here the CDR3 DNA reads TGTGCCAGCAGCACCGGACAGGGTGTAGAGACCCAGTACTTC. It encodes CASSTGQGVETQYF. This chain uses TRBV28 with TRBJ2-5, with 8 bases identical to TRBD1. The germline gives CDR1 MDHEN, CDR2 SYDVKM. The V segment lost 6 bases and the J segment 4 bases; nucleotides outside the gene matches: 7. CDR3 length: 14 amino acids.

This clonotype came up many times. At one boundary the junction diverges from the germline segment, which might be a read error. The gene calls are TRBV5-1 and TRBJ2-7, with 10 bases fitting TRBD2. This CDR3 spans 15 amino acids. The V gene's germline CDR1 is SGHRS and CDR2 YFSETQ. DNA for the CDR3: TGTGCCAGCAGCTTATTAGCGGGAGGCTCCTACGAGCAGTACTTC. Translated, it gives CASSLLAGGSYEQYF.

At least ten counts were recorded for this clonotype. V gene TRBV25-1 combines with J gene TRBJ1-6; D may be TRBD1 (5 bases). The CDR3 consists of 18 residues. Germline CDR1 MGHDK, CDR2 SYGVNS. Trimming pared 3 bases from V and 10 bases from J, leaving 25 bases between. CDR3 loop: CASSDSWRGSGGISPLHF. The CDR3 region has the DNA TGTGCCAGCAGTGATTCTTGGAGGGGCTCGGGTGGAATCTCACCCCTCCACTTT.

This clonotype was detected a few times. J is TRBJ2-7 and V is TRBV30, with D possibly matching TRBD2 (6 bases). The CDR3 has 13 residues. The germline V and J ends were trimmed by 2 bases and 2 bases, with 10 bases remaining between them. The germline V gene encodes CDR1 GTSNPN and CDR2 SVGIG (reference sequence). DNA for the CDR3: TGTGCCTGGAGTCTCGGGGGTCCCTACGAGCAGTACTTC. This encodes CAWSLGGPYEQYF.

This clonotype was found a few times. CDR3 protein: CASSSQAVATDTQYF. CDR3 nucleotide sequence: TGTGCCAGCAGCTCCCAGGCGGTAGCGACAGATACGCAGTATTTT. The chain joins TRBV7-6 to TRBJ2-3, with D possibly being TRBD2 (5 bases). This CDR3 spans 15 amino acids. Germline lookup yields CDR1 SGHVS and CDR2 FNYEAQ. With 4 bases removed from V and 3 bases from J, the gap between germline ends came to 14 bases.